This passage covers 7 T cell receptor beta chains from one sample sequenced in a study of blood T cell repertoires in COVID-19 (dated by TCRdb to the early 2020s). The library was prepared using the immunoSEQ multiplex PCR assay. Not all clones reach the TCRdb copy of this immuneACCESS table, which keeps in-frame sequences only. Checked studies attribute under half of the gap to unresolved V genes and leave the rest unexplained. The table for this sample lists around 160,000 clones; roughly four fifths of them were counted only once. Roughly 7.7% of the sample goes to the ten largest clones. The specimen was peripheral blood. These receptors were obtained from a human donor with acute or convalescent COVID-19. The donor label of this sample is uncertain.

The rearrangement joins TRBV10-3 to TRBJ1-2, with a possible D match to TRBD1 (5 bases). From germline, CDR1 is ENHRY and CDR2 SYGVKD. V was trimmed by 0 bases and J by 4 bases, leaving 18 bases between them. The CDR3 has 17 amino acids. The CDR3 DNA reads TGTGCCATCAGTGAGTCGAGGACACCCATAACGACCTATGGCTACACCTTC. As protein: CAISESRTPITTYGYTF.

In this sample, this clone turned up once. V usage is TRBV27 and J usage is TRBJ2-7; D is possibly TRBD2 (7 bases). The CDR3 extends over 13 amino acids. CDR1 MNHEY and CDR2 SMNVEV come from the germline V gene (reference sequence). The CDR3 DNA is TGTGTTACCCAGGGAGGGGGGGACTACGAGCAGTACGTC. The encoded protein is CVTQGGGDYEQYV.

The chain uses TRBV7-8 and TRBJ1-3; 8 bases are shared with TRBD1. The CDR3 runs 15 residues. Unmatched junction bases numbered 7, after V lost 2 bases and J lost 7 bases. CDR1 SGHVS and CDR2 FQNEAQ come from the germline V gene. CDR3 loop: CASSLTDRGPNTIYF. CDR3 nucleotide sequence: TGTGCCAGCAGCTTAACCGACAGGGGACCCAACACCATATATTTT.

The CDR3 loop reads CASSTGTGTEAFF. CDR3 coding DNA: TGTGCCAGCAGCACCGGGACAGGGACTGAAGCTTTCTTT. V usage is TRBV11-3 and J usage is TRBJ1-1; 9 nucleotides align to TRBD1. This CDR3 spans 13 amino acids. The V and J ends lost 5 bases and 5 bases, in that order; junction bases with no gene match: 3. Looked up from germline, CDR1 is SGHNT and CDR2 is YENEEA.

The CDR3 sequence is CATTPGGGTGELFF. The CDR3 DNA reads TGTGCCACCACCCCTGGGGGGGGGACCGGGGAGCTGTTTTTT. The chain combines TRBV24-1 with TRBJ2-2; 7 bases agree with TRBD2. CDR3 length: 14 amino acids. The trim removed 8 bases at V and 5 bases at J, leaving 7 bases unmatched. CDR1 and CDR2 from the germline V gene are KGHDR and SFDVKD.

This clone was detected only once. The rearrangement links TRBV11-2 to TRBJ2-3; TRBD2 might be the D (7 bases). The germline CDR1 and CDR2 sequences are SGHAT and FQNNGV. V lost 1 base to trimming and J lost 4 bases, with 9 bases between them. This CDR3 spans 14 amino acids. In DNA, the CDR3 is TGTGCCAGCAGCTTAGGGGGGGGCCCAGATACGCAGTATTTT. Amino acids: CASSLGGGPDTQYF.

This rearrangement joins TRBV6-5 to TRBJ2-1; 9 nucleotides agree with TRBD2. CDR1 MNHEY and CDR2 SVGAGI come from the germline V gene. The V segment lost 4 bases and the J segment 8 bases; nucleotides outside the gene matches: 9. CDR3 size: 15 residues. The CDR3 bases are TGTGCCAGCAGTTCCTTGGCGGGGGGGCACGATGAGCAGTTCTTC. As protein: CASSSLAGGHDEQFF.